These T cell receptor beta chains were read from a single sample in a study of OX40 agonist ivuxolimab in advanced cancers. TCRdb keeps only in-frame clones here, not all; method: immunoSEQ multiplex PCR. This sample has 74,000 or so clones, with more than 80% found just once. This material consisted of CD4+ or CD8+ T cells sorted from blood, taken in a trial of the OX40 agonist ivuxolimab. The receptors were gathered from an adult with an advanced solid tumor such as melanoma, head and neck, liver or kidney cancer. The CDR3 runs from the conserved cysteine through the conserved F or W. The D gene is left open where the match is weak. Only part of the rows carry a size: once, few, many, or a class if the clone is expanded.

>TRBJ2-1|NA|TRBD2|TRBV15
TGTGCCACCAGCAGAGATATCAGGACTAGCGAGTTCTTC
CATSRDIRTSEFF
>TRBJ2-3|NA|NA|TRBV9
TGTGCCAGCAGCGTACTCACTGAGGGGACAGATACGCAGTATTTT
CASSVLTEGTDTQYF
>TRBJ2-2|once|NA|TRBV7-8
TGTGCCAGCAGCTACAGGGTTCAGGAGCTGTTTTTT
CASSYRVQELFF
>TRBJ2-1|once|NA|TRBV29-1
TGCAGCGTTAGGCGACAGGGAGGGAACAATGAGCAGTTCTTC
CSVRRQGGNNEQFF
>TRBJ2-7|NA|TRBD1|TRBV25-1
TGTGCCAGCAGTGAGGACAGGGTCCCCTACGAGCAGTACTTC
CASSEDRVPYEQYF
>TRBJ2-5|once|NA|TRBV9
TGTGCCAGCAGCGTAGGGGGAGAGAGAGAGACCCAGTACTTC
CASSVGGERETQYF
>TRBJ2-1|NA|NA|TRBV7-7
TGTGCCAGCAGCTTAGTCCCCGCACATGAGCAGTTCTTC
CASSLVPAHEQFF
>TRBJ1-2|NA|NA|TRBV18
TGTGCCAGCTCACCGATCGGGACAAACTATGGCTACACCTTC
CASSPIGTNYGYTF
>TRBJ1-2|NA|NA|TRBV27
TGTGCCAGCAGTACCGTCGGGGGGGGGCGGTATGGCTACACCTTC
CASSTVGGGRYGYTF
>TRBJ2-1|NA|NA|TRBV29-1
TGCAGCGTTGGGGATGAGCAGTTCTTC
CSVGDEQFF
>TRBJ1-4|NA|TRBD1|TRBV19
TGTGCCAGTCAAAAGGGACAGCGTAATGAAAAACTGTTTTTT
CASQKGQRNEKLFF
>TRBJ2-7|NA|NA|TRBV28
TGTGCCAGCACAGGAGGGGACTCCTACGAGCAGTACTTC
CASTGGDSYEQYF
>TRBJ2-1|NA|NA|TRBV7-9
TGTGCCAGCAGCTTAACTAGAAGAACCTACAATGAGCAGTTCTTC
CASSLTRRTYNEQFF
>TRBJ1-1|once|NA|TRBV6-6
TGTGCCAGCAGTTACACGGACGGGAGGTTTGAAGCTTTCTTT
CASSYTDGRFEAFF
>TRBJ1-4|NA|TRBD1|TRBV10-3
TGTGCCATCAGTGGGGACAGGGGCTTTACAACTAATGAAAAACTGTTTTTT
CAISGDRGFTTNEKLFF
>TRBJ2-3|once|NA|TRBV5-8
TGTGCCAGCAGCCCCGTTTTAGGGAGCTTTTTAGGCACAGATACGCAGTATTTT
CASSPVLGSFLGTDTQYF
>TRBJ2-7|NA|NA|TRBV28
TGTGCCAGTTCGGGGGCCTGGCACGAGCAGTACTTC
CASSGAWHEQYF
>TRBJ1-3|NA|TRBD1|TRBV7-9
TGTGCCAGCAGCTCGGGACAGGGAAACACCATATATTTT
CASSSGQGNTIYF
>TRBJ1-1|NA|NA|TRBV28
TGTGCCAGCAGTTTGGTGGTGAACACTGAAGCTTTCTTT
CASSLVVNTEAFF
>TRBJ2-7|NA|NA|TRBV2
TGTGCCAGCAGTGAACAGGGCTACGAGCAGTACTTC
CASSEQGYEQYF
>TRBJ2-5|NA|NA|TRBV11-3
TGTGCCAGCAGCCCCCCAAGCGTTGAGACCCAGTACTTC
CASSPPSVETQYF
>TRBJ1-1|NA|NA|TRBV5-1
TGCGCCAGCAGCTTGGGAAGGAACACTGAAGCTTTCTTT
CASSLGRNTEAFF
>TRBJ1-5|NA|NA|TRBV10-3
TGTGCCATCAGTGAGCAGGGTGGCAGCAATCAGCCCCAGCATTTT
CAISEQGGSNQPQHF
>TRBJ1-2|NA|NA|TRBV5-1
TGCGCCAGCCAGGAGGAAGGGCTGAATTCCGGCTATGGCTACACCTTC
CASQEEGLNSGYGYTF
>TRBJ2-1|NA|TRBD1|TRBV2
TGTGCCAGCAGTGAAAGGACAGGAGCCTACAATGAGCAGTTCTTC
CASSERTGAYNEQFF
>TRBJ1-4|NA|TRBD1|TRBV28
TGTGCCAGCAGTGCGGGACAGGGAAGGGGGGTAAATGAAAAACTGTTTTTT
CASSAGQGRGVNEKLFF
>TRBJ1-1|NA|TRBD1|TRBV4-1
TGCGCCAGCAGCCCTCAGACAGGGTTGGGAGAAGCTTTCTTT
CASSPQTGLGEAFF
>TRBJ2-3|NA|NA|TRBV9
TGTGCCAGCAGCCCCTTTCCCCCACGAGGTCCGGGGACAGATACGCAGTATTTT
CASSPFPPRGPGTDTQYF
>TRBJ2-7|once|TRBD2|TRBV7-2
TGTGCCAGCAGCCTGAGGTCCCTAGCGGGGGATTCCTACGAGCAGTACTTC
CASSLRSLAGDSYEQYF
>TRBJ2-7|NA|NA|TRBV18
TGTGCCAGCTCACCAAGTGCGGCCTACGAGCAGTACTTC
CASSPSAAYEQYF
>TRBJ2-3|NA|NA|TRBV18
TGTGCCAGCTCACCGAAGGAAGGGAATACGCAGTATTTT
CASSPKEGNTQYF
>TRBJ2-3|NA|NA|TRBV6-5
TGTGCCAGCGGAAGATTGGCCGGGGTGACAGATACGCAGTATTTT
CASGRLAGVTDTQYF
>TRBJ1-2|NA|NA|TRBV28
TGTGCCAGCAGTTTAGTGGCGGTGAAGGGCTACACCTTC
CASSLVAVKGYTF
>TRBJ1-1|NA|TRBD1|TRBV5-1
TGCGCCAGCAGCCCGGGACAGGGGAACACTGAAGCTTTCTTT
CASSPGQGNTEAFF